This T cell receptor (beta chain) appears in the sequencing data of a study of blood T cell repertoires in COVID-19 (dated by TCRdb to the early 2020s). General notes on the study: The collaborator samples originated in the United States, Italy and Spain and spanned the acute and convalescent phases of COVID-19. The material from the prospective study consisted of cDNA or gDNA derived from T cells, B-cell-depleted T cells, or PBMCs. The dataset comprised deeply sampled blood TCRbeta repertoires from subjects exposed to, actively infected with, or recovered from COVID-19. The repertoires were released in a freely available public database intended as a resource for research on the immune response to SARS-CoV-2. The samples were drawn from the first 160 participants of the ongoing ImmuneRACE study and from 1,200 or so subjects provided by 6 global collaborators. Sample metadata almost always included a de-identified subject ID, COVID-19 status, age in years and sex. Where available, HLA class I and class II types were taken from metadata supplied by the sample provider and were not determined by assay-based typing. The full study reports these points: The amount of clinical and demographic metadata varied by source and participant and was provided uncurated.

Whole blood was collected in K2EDTA tubes by collaborating institutions according to the institutions' own protocols. For TCRbeta analysis, collaborators shipped samples in one of three forms: frozen whole blood, isolated PBMCs, or DNA extracted from either of those sample types. The V end loses 6 bases and the J end loses 4 bases, and a stretch of 19 bases separates them. The CDR3 sequence holds 15 residues, the cysteine and phenylalanine included. Only the CDR3 DNA stays, 45 bases, in frame from base 1. CDR1 and CDR2, looked up from the germline V gene (reference sequence), are LNHDA and SQIVND. In its sample, this clone was seen a few times. Its recognized antigen is unknown. No per-base quality is available; no much larger clone lies one base away. The immunoSEQ Assay, a bias-controlled multiplex PCR, was used to amplify TCRbeta CDR3 regions from genomic DNA. In the paper's pipeline: The number of nucleated cells in each sample was estimated from the amplification of reference gene primers within the assay. To quantify the absolute abundance of each unique TCRbeta CDR3 rearrangement, sequence reads were collapsed and filtered. For each sample, productive Simpson clonality was calculated by taking the square root of Simpson's diversity index across productive rearrangements. TCRdb limited this immuneACCESS table to in-frame rearrangements with V and J called. A share of clones is missing; checked studies link under half to unresolved V genes, and the rest is unexplained. V and J calls plus clone size are reproduced from that table; the DNA served to infer D and trimming. This sample has around 46,000 clones in its table, and 82% of those were observed once. Roughly 7% of the sample is taken by the ten largest.

Recombination linked TRBV19 to TRBJ2-7; the D gene is perhaps TRBD1, on 6 matching bases. Specimen: peripheral blood. This TCR was recovered from a man aged 35-49 years with acute or convalescent COVID-19. The CDR3 has the sequence CASRPTGHKIYEQYF. The DNA sequence is TGTGCCAGTAGACCGACGGGACATAAAATATACGAGCAGTACTTC.